The text below deals with one T cell receptor beta chain. This same CDR3 is encoded by further DNA sequences in the sample. The CDR3 contains 13 residues. The germline CDR1 and CDR2 sequences are SGDLS and YYNGEE. Trimming shortened V by 0 bases and J by 2 bases, and 5 bases separated the two germline ends. This specimen belongs to a study of blood T cell repertoires in COVID-19. Overall study: Both acute and convalescent COVID-19 samples were obtained from the United States, Italy and Spain. Sources were T cells, B-cell-depleted T cells, or PBMCs; the material itself was cDNA or gDNA.

Authors' processing steps: Researchers report that nucleated cell counts were estimated from reference gene primer amplification. Some clones are missing from TCRdb's copy, which holds only in-frame ones; the method was immunoSEQ multiplex PCR. That table supplies the V and J calls and clone size; D and trimming were determined from the DNA. The sample has 450,000 to 500,000 clones; 80% to 90% are singletons. This chain uses TRBV9 with TRBJ2-5; possibly TRBD2 for D (5 bases). Sample: peripheral blood. The receptor was derived from a human donor in a cohort sampled during active COVID-19. The CDR3 is CASSVGGQETQYF. The CDR3 region has the DNA TGTGCCAGCAGCGTAGGAGGGCAAGAGACCCAGTACTTC.